The T cell receptor (beta chain) under discussion was sequenced for a study of blood T cell repertoires in COVID-19. Background on the study: Acute-phase and convalescent COVID-19 samples originated in the United States, Italy and Spain. Nucleic acid was either cDNA or gDNA, and it came from T cells, B-cell-depleted T cells, or PBMCs.

Enrollment of patients from Seattle took place during active infection, with longitudinal follow-up. V was clipped by 1 base and J by 4 bases, with 13 bases between them. CDR3 length: 15 amino acids. Germline CDR1 LNHDA, CDR2 SQIVND (reference sequence). Methods used by the authors: Cell counts per sample came from amplifying reference gene primers. Produced via immunoSEQ multiplex PCR; TCRdb's table is partial and in-frame only. V and J calls and clone size are as listed in that table; D and trimming were resolved from the DNA. The sample includes 440,000 or so clones, around 91% of them seen just once.

The sample consisted of peripheral blood. The sequence derives from a woman aged 40 to 50 with COVID-19, enrolled during active disease. V and J are TRBV19 and TRBJ1-2, with D possibly matching TRBD1 (6 bases). The CDR3, as DNA: TGTGCCAGTAGTATAGTTCAGGGGACGGGCTATGGCTACACCTTC. It codes for CASSIVQGTGYGYTF.